The 3 T cell receptor beta chains below were found in one sample sequenced in a study of T cell changes during pregnancy in multiple sclerosis. This table comes from immunoSEQ multiplex PCR, and its TCRdb copy is limited to in-frame clones, with some not included. The profile shows around 62,000 clones, approximately 90% of them singletons. Specimen: peripheral blood, collected in the first trimester of pregnancy. The receptors shown here come from a female donor with multiple sclerosis, enrolled in a pregnancy study.

This rearrangement joins TRBV18 to TRBJ1-3, with D hard to call. The V gene's germline CDR1 is KGHSH and CDR2 LQKENI. The CDR3 is 18 amino acids. Trimming cost V 1 base and J 0 bases, with 16 bases left between them. CDR3 loop: CASSPQDGLFFSGNTIYF. CDR3 coding DNA: TGTGCCAGCTCACCACAGGATGGGCTCTTCTTCTCTGGAAACACCATATATTTT.

The J gene is TRBJ2-1, the V gene TRBV7-8; no definite D call. The ends were cut back, 1 base at V and 10 bases at J, with 8 bases in the middle. Germline CDR1 and CDR2: SGHVS and FQNEAQ. CDR3 length equals 12 residues. CDR3 DNA sequence: TGTGCCAGCAGCTTAGTGTATGGCGAGCAGTTCTTC. Its protein product is CASSLVYGEQFF.

The rearrangement joins TRBV7-3 to TRBJ1-1; D is undetermined. The V and J ends lost 1 base and 6 bases respectively, with 9 bases between them. This CDR3 is 13 amino acids long. The germline V gene has CDR1 SGHTA and CDR2 FQGTGA. The CDR3 protein is CASSLSGLSEAFF. As DNA, the CDR3 is TGTGCCAGCAGCTTAAGCGGTCTTTCTGAAGCTTTCTTT.